This TCR beta chain was sequenced during a study of response to subunit inactivated influenza vaccine. Germline V gene lookup returns CDR1 SGHVS and CDR2 FNYEAQ. V was cut by 1 base and J by 5 bases, with 26 bases left in between. This CDR3 has 19 residues. MiXCR was run by TCRdb on the RT-PCR reads, yielding one entry per CDR3 protein. The sample records over 750,000 distinct CDR3 sequences, 21% being singletons. This clonotype was seen a single time. J is TRBJ2-5 and V is TRBV7-6; tentative D call: TRBD1 (6 bases). The receptor's source is a man aged 45-60 years who received an inactivated influenza vaccine. The sequencing here drew on PBMCs from blood, taken more than 4 days after vaccination. CDR3 bases: TGTGCCAGCAGCTTAGAGCCCACCCTAGCTAACAGGGATACGGAGACCCAGTACTTC. Its protein is CASSLEPTLANRDTETQYF.